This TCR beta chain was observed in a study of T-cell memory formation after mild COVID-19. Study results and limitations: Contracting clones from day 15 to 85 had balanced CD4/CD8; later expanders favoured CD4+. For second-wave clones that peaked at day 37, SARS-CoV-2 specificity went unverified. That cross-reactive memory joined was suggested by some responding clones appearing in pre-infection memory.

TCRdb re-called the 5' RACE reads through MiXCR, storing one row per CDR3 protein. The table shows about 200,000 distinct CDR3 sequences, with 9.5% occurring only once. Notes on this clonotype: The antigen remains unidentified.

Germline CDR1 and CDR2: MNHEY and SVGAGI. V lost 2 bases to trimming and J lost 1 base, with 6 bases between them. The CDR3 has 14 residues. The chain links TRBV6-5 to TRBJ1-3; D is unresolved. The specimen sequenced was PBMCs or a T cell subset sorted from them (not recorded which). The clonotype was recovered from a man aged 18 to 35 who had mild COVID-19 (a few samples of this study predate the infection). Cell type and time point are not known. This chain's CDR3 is CASSYTLSGNTIYF. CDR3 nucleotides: TGTGCCAGCAGTTACACGTTATCTGGAAACACCATATATTTT.